This TCR beta chain was identified in a study of Tregs in tolerant kidney transplant recipients. TCRdb's table, derived via immunoSEQ multiplex PCR, lists solely in-frame clones and lacks some. The repertoire holds fewer than 150,000 clones, with around 91% as singletons. Germline CDR1 SNHLY, CDR2 FYNNEI. The CDR3 loop spans 17 amino acids. The material sequenced was CD4+ T cells from blood. The V call is TRBV2, the J call TRBJ2-5; TRBD2 matches at 12 bases. The TCR originated in a human donor in good health. The CDR3: CTADTLASGGVVETQYF. Here the CDR3 DNA reads TGTACCGCTGATACCTTGGCTAGCGGGGGGGTGGTGGAGACCCAGTACTTC.